Below, 2 T cell receptor beta chains from the same sample are listed, as sequenced in a study of cytomegalovirus exposure and HLA in healthy donors. Only in-frame clones appear in the TCRdb table, and some are missing; sequencing was by immunoSEQ multiplex PCR. This table has 150,000 to 180,000 clones, 65% to 90% appearing once. The material sequenced was PBMCs. These receptors originate from a man aged 18 to 29 in good health and CMV-seropositive.

The J gene is TRBJ1-2, the V gene TRBV4-3; D gene unclear. CDR1 and CDR2 from the germline V gene are LGHNA and YSLEER. V was cut by 3 bases and J by 0 bases, with 11 bases left in between. The length of the CDR3 is 15 residues. The CDR3 loop is CASSHSPVTNYGYTF. The CDR3 region has the DNA TGCGCCAGCAGCCATAGTCCGGTGACTAACTATGGCTACACCTTC.

This sequence joins TRBV10-3 and TRBJ1-2, with 7 positions matching TRBD1. Germline CDR1 ENHRY, CDR2 SYGVKD. CDR3 length equals 16 residues. The V and J ends lost 0 bases and 3 bases, in that order; junction bases with no gene match: 7. The CDR3 is CAISESGAGGHYGYTF. Written as DNA, the CDR3 is TGTGCCATCAGTGAGTCGGGGGCAGGGGGACACTATGGCTACACCTTC.